These 28 T cell receptor beta chains were sequenced from one sample in a study of glioma-infiltrating T cells. Using RNA template, CDR3s of TCR alpha and beta were amplified with iRepertoire arm-PCR. TCRdb called the multiplex PCR reads again in MiXCR, with one record for every CDR3 protein. The table has about 93,000 distinct CDR3 sequences, around 42% seen once; the top ten hold roughly two fifths. Sequenced material: glioma tissue, nonneoplastic brain tissue, or PBMCs (not recorded which). The receptors shown here come from a human donor with low-grade glioma or glioblastoma, undergoing nonglioma brain surgery, or in good health (not recorded which).

A word on this clonotype: It may be a read error: a sequence one base away is much more abundant. J is TRBJ2-1 and V is TRBV13, with 7 bases identical to TRBD2. The CDR3 consists of 16 residues. J was trimmed by 4 bases and V by 0 bases; bases with no gene match: 6. Germline V gene sequence: CDR1 PRHDT, CDR2 FYEKMQ (reference sequence). Written as DNA, the CDR3 is TGTGCCAGCAGCTTAGGGACTAGCAGTCAATACAATGAGCAGTTCTTC. Translating it yields CASSLGTSSQYNEQFF.

This clonotype was recorded many times. The chain employs TRBV6-1 and TRBJ2-3; 8 nucleotides agree with TRBD1. Losses at the gene ends were 3 bases for V and 0 bases for J; bases not matched to a gene: 5. Looked up from germline, CDR1 is MNHNS and CDR2 is SASEGT. The CDR3 is 16 residues long. For the CDR3, the DNA is TGTGCCAGCAGTGAGGTTTGGGACAGGAGCACAGATACGCAGTATTTT. Amino acid sequence: CASSEVWDRSTDTQYF.

Many counts were recorded for this clonotype. The rearrangement joins TRBV5-1 to TRBJ2-3; possibly TRBD1 for D (6 bases). Germline values: CDR1 SGHRS, CDR2 YFSETQ. The germline V and J ends were trimmed by 4 bases and 0 bases, with 9 bases remaining between them. This CDR3 spans 14 amino acids. DNA of the CDR3: TGCGCCAGCAGCGCCGGACAGAGCACAGATACGCAGTATTTT. Encoded protein: CASSAGQSTDTQYF.

This clonotype showed up many times. The V call is TRBV6-1, the J call TRBJ2-4; 8 nucleotides agree with TRBD2. Trimming removed 0 bases from V and 0 bases from J; junction bases left unmatched: 7. The germline CDR1 and CDR2 sequences are MNHNS and SASEGT. CDR3 length: 18 amino acids. CDR3 nucleotides: TGTGCCAGCAGTGAAGCCGGGGGGGAGGTCTCAGCCAAAAACATTCAGTACTTC. It is translated as CASSEAGGEVSAKNIQYF.

This clonotype was seen only a few times. V and J are TRBV2 and TRBJ2-1, with TRBD2 identical over 8 bases. The germline CDR1 and CDR2 sequences are SNHLY and FYNNEI. V was clipped by 1 base and J by 10 bases; unmatched bases: 3. CDR3 length: 13 amino acids. DNA for the CDR3: TGTGCCAGCAGTGAAGTCGGGGGGGTGGAGCAGTTCTTC. Its protein product is CASSEVGGVEQFF.

To note about this clonotype: A much larger clone lies a single base off, so this may be a read error. The chain uses TRBV2 and TRBJ2-5; 9 positions match TRBD1. The CDR3 totals 14 residues. In germline, CDR1 is SNHLY, CDR2 FYNNEI. DNA for the CDR3: TGTGCCAGCAGTGAACAGGGACAGGGAGAGGCCCAGTACTTC. Its translation is CASSEQGQGEAQYF.

In its sample, this clonotype ranks as medium-sized. The chain is built from TRBV6-2 or TRBV6-3 and TRBJ2-7, with D perhaps matching TRBD2 (5 bases). V lost 2 bases and J 0 bases, leaving 8 bases between the germline ends. This CDR3 contains 14 residues. Germline loops: CDR1 MNHEY, CDR2 SVGEGT. Here the CDR3 reads CASSYRESSYEQYF. The CDR3 coding sequence is TGTGCCAGCAGTTACAGGGAGAGCTCCTACGAGCAGTACTTC.

This clonotype appeared many times. The genes are TRBV20-1 and TRBJ1-1; D ambiguous. V dropped 5 bases and J dropped 2 bases, with 15 bases sitting between them. This CDR3 region has 14 residues. In germline, CDR1 is DFQATT, CDR2 SNEGSKA (reference sequence). DNA of the CDR3: TGCAGTGCTCAAAAGGCCAGCAGCAACACTGAAGCTTTCTTT. This gives the protein CSAQKASSNTEAFF.

The V call is TRBV15, the J call TRBJ1-1, with D hard to call. The CDR3 extends over 14 amino acids. Deletions cut 3 bases from V and 5 bases from J, with 13 bases between. Per the germline V gene, CDR1 is LNHNV and CDR2 is YYDKDF (reference sequence). The chain's CDR3 is CATSSLEGATEAFF. CDR3 DNA sequence: TGTGCCACCAGCAGCCTTGAAGGTGCGACTGAAGCTTTCTTT.

As for this clonotype: The junction departs from the called germline gene at one end, perhaps through a read error. The chain employs TRBV5-5 and TRBJ2-3; D might be TRBD2 (6 bases). Germline V gives CDR1 SGHKS, CDR2 YYEKEE (reference sequence). The CDR3 spans 13 residues. The CDR3: CASSPAGSYTRYF. The CDR3 DNA reads as TGCGCCAGCAGCCCGGCGGGGTCATATACGCGGTATTTT.

On this clonotype: A read error may account for a junction end that differs from germline. The rearrangement uses TRBV7-2 and TRBJ2-7; D call uncertain. The CDR3 has 13 residues. Germline V gene lookup returns CDR1 SGHTA and CDR2 FQGNSA. CDR3 sequence: CASSLVRVYEQYF. The CDR3 DNA reads as TGCGCCAGCAGCTTAGTACGGGTCTACGAGCAGTACTTC.

Comments on this clonotype: Relative to the germline gene, one junction end is altered; a read error may explain this. The chain uses TRBV6-5 and TRBJ2-1; TRBD1 is a possible D gene (6 bases). CDR3 length: 15 amino acids. The germline V gene has CDR1 MNHEY and CDR2 SVGAGI. Written as DNA, the CDR3 is TGTGCCAGCAGTAAAGGGGGTATGTCGTTGTATGAACAGTTCTTC. It translates to CASSKGGMSLYEQFF.

This clonotype was recorded many times. The J gene is TRBJ1-2, the V gene TRBV27, with TRBD1 as a possible D gene (5 bases). V dropped 3 bases and J dropped 1 base, with 15 bases sitting between them. This CDR3 spans 16 amino acids. Germline lookup yields CDR1 MNHEY and CDR2 SMNVEV (reference sequence). The CDR3: CASSFSSGLSNYGYTF. CDR3 DNA sequence: TGTGCCAGCAGTTTTTCCTCGGGACTAAGTAACTATGGCTACACCTTC.

This clonotype was observed many times. This sequence joins TRBV5-4 and TRBJ1-1; no definite D call. The CDR3 sequence is 16 residues long. Trimming stripped 4 bases from V and 5 bases from J, with 21 bases between. Germline loops: CDR1 SGHNT, CDR2 YYREEE (reference sequence). The CDR3 protein is CASSPKSGVRGTEAFF. As DNA, the CDR3 is TGTGCCAGCAGCCCTAAAAGTGGGGTCCGGGGTACTGAAGCTTTCTTT.

Details on this clonotype: At one end, the junction sequence differs from germline, possibly due to a read error. The V gene is TRBV20-1, the J gene TRBJ2-5; 7 bases align to TRBD1. The germline gives CDR1 DFQATT, CDR2 SNEGSKA (reference sequence). CDR3 length: 12 residues. DNA for the CDR3: TGCAGTGCGGGGACAGCCCAAGAGACCCAGCACTTC. Its translation is CSAGTAQETQHF.

The gene calls are TRBV5-4 and TRBJ2-4, with TRBD2 matching 12 bases. V lost 4 bases and J lost 3; bases outside the gene matches: 5. Germline values: CDR1 SGHNT, CDR2 YYREEE (reference sequence). The CDR3 totals 16 residues. The CDR3 loop reads CASSQLAGGDKNIQYF. The CDR3 DNA sequence: TGTGCCAGCAGCCAACTAGCGGGGGGAGACAAAAACATTCAGTACTTC.

In regard to this clonotype: It may be a read error: a sequence one base away is much more abundant. The conserved phenylalanine or tryptophan normally closing the CDR3 is absent here, so this likely arose from a read error. The chain employs TRBV2 and TRBJ2-3; 8 bases map to TRBD1. There are 16 residues in the CDR3. V trimming: 5 bases; J trimming: 0 bases; junction bases outside the gene matches: 7. The germline CDR1 and CDR2 sequences are SNHLY and FYNNEI. CDR3 nucleotide sequence: TGTGCCAGCAGTTACCGCCGACAGGGGAGCACAGATACGCAGTATTCT. This translates into CASSYRRQGSTDTQYS.

CDR3 in DNA: TGTGCCAGTACTACAAGTCCCGCTGAAGCTTTCTTT. Translated: CASTTSPAEAFF. The chain joins TRBV19 to TRBJ1-1, with D unclear. V lost 7 bases and J 6 bases, leaving 12 bases between the germline ends. Germline V lookup: CDR1 LNHDA, CDR2 SQIVND (reference sequence). The CDR3 extends over 12 amino acids.

The gene calls are TRBV6-9 and TRBJ2-7; 8 positions match TRBD2. The trim removed 3 bases at V and 6 bases at J, leaving 4 bases unmatched. Looked up from germline, CDR1 is MNHGY and CDR2 is SVAAGI. There are 13 residues in the CDR3. In DNA, the CDR3 is TGTGCCAGCAGTTACGCGGGAGGAGGCGAGCAGTACTTC. Protein: CASSYAGGGEQYF.

This clonotype has a count of ten or more. The chain is built from TRBV27 and TRBJ2-5, with D possibly being TRBD1 (7 bases). This CDR3 has 15 residues. The germline CDR1 and CDR2 sequences are MNHEY and SMNVEV (reference sequence). V lost 4 bases and J lost 4, with 16 bases in between. The CDR3: CASSSQGTGRETQYF. The CDR3 region has the DNA TGTGCCAGCAGTTCACAGGGGACCGGGAGAGAGACCCAGTACTTC.

This clonotype was seen ten or more times. The chain recombines TRBV18 with TRBJ1-5, with D possibly being TRBD1 (6 bases). The CDR3 spans 14 residues. V was cut by 3 bases and J by 1 base, with 7 bases left in between. Germline CDR1 is KGHSH and CDR2 is LQKENI. CDR3 in amino acids: CASSPGQSNQPQHF. CDR3 DNA: TGTGCCAGCTCACCTGGACAGAGCAATCAGCCCCAGCATTTT. Using reference TRBV18 and TRBJ1-5 for the parts outside the CDR3, the full variable domain is NAGVMQNPRHLVRRRGQEARLRCSPMKGHSHVYWYRQLPEEGLKFMVYLQKENIIDESGMPKERFSAEFPKEGPSILRIQQVVRGDSAAYFCASSPGQSNQPQHFGDGTRLSIL.

As regards this clonotype: A single base separates this from a much larger clone, so it may be a read error. The chain recombines TRBV9 with TRBJ2-3; D is possibly TRBD2 (6 bases). Germline V gene data show CDR1 as SGDLS and CDR2 as YYNGEE. The CDR3 has 15 residues. Here the CDR3 DNA reads TGTGCCAGCAGCGTAGAAGGTCGGGAGATCAATACGCGGTATTTT. Amino acids: CASSVEGREINTRYF.

This clonotype has ten or more counts. The rearrangement joins TRBV20-1 to TRBJ2-2; D unresolved. The CDR3 runs to 12 residues. V lost 3 bases and J lost 11, with 13 bases in between. CDR1 DFQATT and CDR2 SNEGSKA come from the germline V gene (reference sequence). CDR3 protein: CSARKGPGELFF. The DNA for the CDR3 is TGCAGTGCTAGGAAGGGCCCTGGCGAGCTGTTTTTT.

This clonotype was observed many times. A much larger clone sits a single nucleotide away, making a read error possible. The gene calls are TRBV27 and TRBJ1-5; D remains unclear. There are 13 residues in the CDR3. CDR1 and CDR2 from the germline V gene are MNHEY and SMNVEV (reference sequence). CDR3 nucleotides: TGTGCCAGCAGTTATTCAGGTTATCAGCCCCAGCAGTTT. Its protein product is CASSYSGYQPQQF.

This clonotype was detected ten times or more. The chain carries TRBV19 and TRBJ2-7; D gene ambiguous. V lost 5 bases and J lost 2, with 10 bases in between. The CDR3 extends over 13 amino acids. Germline V gene sequence: CDR1 LNHDA, CDR2 SQIVND (reference sequence). The CDR3 is CASSPTHAYEQYF. CDR3 nucleotide sequence: TGTGCCAGTAGTCCAACACATGCCTACGAGCAGTACTTC.

This clonotype was recorded at least ten times. This chain connects TRBV20-1 to TRBJ1-1; D remains ambiguous. V lost 0 bases to trimming and J lost 3 bases, with 17 bases between them. The CDR3 is 16 residues long. Germline loops: CDR1 DFQATT, CDR2 SNEGSKA (reference sequence). CDR3 amino acids: CSARDLGRNRDTEAFF. The CDR3 coding sequence is TGCAGTGCTAGAGATTTAGGACGAAATAGAGACACTGAAGCTTTCTTT.

This clonotype has ten or more counts. The rearrangement uses TRBV12-3 or TRBV12-4 and TRBJ2-7; no definite D call. V was pared by 6 bases and J by 2 bases, with 17 bases between. The CDR3 runs to 15 residues. The DNA for the CDR3 is TGTGCCAGCAGACGTTCGAGTGGACCTACCTACGAGCAGTACTTC. It encodes CASRRSSGPTYEQYF.

In its sample, this clonotype was seen many times. The chain uses TRBV19 and TRBJ2-1; 7 nucleotides match TRBD2. Germline loops: CDR1 LNHDA, CDR2 SQIVND (reference sequence). V lost 5 bases and J lost 0; bases outside the gene matches: 7. The CDR3 has 16 residues. The chain's CDR3 is CASSVEGRGSYNEQFF. In nucleotides, the CDR3 is TGTGCCAGTAGTGTCGAGGGGAGGGGCTCCTACAATGAGCAGTTCTTC.